These T cell receptor beta chains were read from a single sample in a study of T cells in Graves' hyperthyroidism and ophthalmopathy. TCRdb independently ran MiXCR on the multiplex PCR reads; one entry per CDR3 protein. This sample has around 700,000 distinct CDR3 sequences; around 19% occur once, and the top ten carry roughly a sixth. Sequencing was done on a sample of blood. These receptor sequences come from a woman between 50 and 59 years old with Graves' hyperthyroidism that later progressed to Graves' ophthalmopathy. The CDR3 runs from the conserved cysteine through the conserved F or W. The order of the fields is CDR3 length, J gene, D gene, V gene, clone size, CDR3 protein, CDR3 DNA. A D gene is named only where the DNA matches it firmly. Expanded clones get a size class; other rows say once, few or many, or leave the size out.

13 TRBJ1-2 NA TRBV27 NA CASRTRTVGGYTF TGTGCCAGCAGAACAAGGACAGTGGGTGGCTACACCTTC
17 TRBJ1-2 NA TRBV6-1 many CASSRPGRSPSNYGYTF TGTGCCAGCAGTCGACCGGGACGTTCACCCTCTAACTATGGCTACACCTTC
15 TRBJ2-3 NA TRBV11-3 many CASSLGTLLGDTQYF TGTGCCAGCAGCTTAGGGACACTCTTGGGGGATACGCAGTATTTT
13 TRBJ2-7 NA TRBV13 few CASSLDRRREQYF TGTGCCAGCAGCTTAGACAGGCGTCGTGAGCAGTACTTC
15 TRBJ2-7 NA TRBV6-1 few CASRRGVSLSYEQYF TGTGCCAGCCGAAGAGGCGTGTCACTCTCCTACGAGCAGTACTTC
15 TRBJ1-1 NA TRBV25-1 few CASSPPTLGNTEAFF TGTGCCAGCAGTCCTCCGACCTTAGGGAACACTGAAGCTTTCTTT
16 TRBJ1-2 NA TRBV7-8 NA CASSLEYWGQQKGYTF TGTGCCAGCAGCTTAGAGTATTGGGGGCAGCAGAAGGGCTACACCTTC
21 TRBJ2-5 NA TRBV27 few CASSLSHAQGAGGRYQETQYF TGTGCCAGCAGTTTATCCCACGCTCAGGGGGCGGGAGGACGGTACCAAGAGACCCAGTACTTC
14 TRBJ2-7 TRBD2 TRBV30 few CASAISGGIGEQYF TGTGCCTCTGCGATTAGCGGGGGCATTGGCGAGCAGTACTTC
14 TRBJ1-5 NA TRBV6-1 NA CASNSPGLGQPQHF TGTGCCAGCAACAGTCCAGGACTCGGTCAGCCCCAGCATTTT
17 TRBJ1-6 NA TRBV10-2 few CASSEAPLSSYNSPLHF TGCGCCAGCAGTGAGGCCCCTTTGAGCTCCTATAATTCACCCCTCCACTTT
16 TRBJ2-2 NA TRBV7-9 NA CASSNPGTANTGELFF TGTGCCAGCAGCAATCCTGGGACGGCGAACACCGGGGAGCTGTTTTTT
18 TRBJ2-1 TRBD2 TRBV9 few CASSQPASGGPTYNEQFF TGTGCCAGCAGCCAGCCGGCTAGCGGGGGCCCCACCTACAATGAGCAGTTCTTC
17 TRBJ1-5 TRBD1 TRBV11-2 NA CASSLGDRLKSNQPQHF TGTGCCAGCAGCTTAGGGGACAGGCTGAAAAGCAATCAGCCCCAGCATTTT
15 TRBJ2-3 TRBD1 TRBV5-5 many CASSLGQGYTDTQYF TGTGCCAGCAGCTTGGGACAGGGATACACAGATACGCAGTATTTT
12 TRBJ1-2 NA TRBV20-1 few CSARADSGGYTF TGCAGTGCCAGGGCGGATTCCGGCGGCTACACCTTC
17 TRBJ2-3 TRBD2 TRBV7-2 many CASSLARAGGITDTQYF TGTGCCAGCAGCTTAGCTCGAGCGGGGGGTATCACAGATACGCAGTATTTT
12 TRBJ1-1 NA TRBV5-8 few CASRVVTTEAFF TGTGCCAGCCGCGTCGTGACCACTGAAGCTTTCTTT
16 TRBJ2-7 NA TRBV5-1 many CASSPDPGRFPYEQYF TGCGCCAGCAGCCCGGACCCGGGACGTTTCCCCTACGAGCAGTACTTC
15 TRBJ1-4 TRBD1 TRBV6-1 NA CASSEIGGGREKLFF TGTGCCAGCAGTGAAATTGGAGGGGGCCGTGAAAAACTGTTTTTT
14 TRBJ1-1 NA TRBV9 NA CASSPRDLHTEAFF TGTGCCAGCAGCCCCCGCGACCTGCACACTGAAGCTTTCTTT
12 TRBJ1-4 TRBD1 TRBV29-1 few CSVRTGLSELFF TGCAGCGTGCGGACAGGTCTGTCCGAACTGTTTTTT
14 TRBJ1-2 TRBD1 TRBV6-1 few CASRAGGGGYGYTF TGTGCCAGCAGGGCTGGAGGGGGCGGCTATGGCTACACCTTC
17 TRBJ2-3 NA TRBV3-1 NA CASSQSIALPTTDTQYF TGTGCCAGCAGCCAAAGCATTGCCCTACCAACCACAGATACGCAGTATTTT
15 TRBJ2-7 NA TRBV6-1 few CASSDGGQISYEQYF TGTGCCAGCAGTGACGGGGGTCAGATCTCCTACGAGCAGTACTTC
14 TRBJ1-3 TRBD1 TRBV29-1 few CSVMTGSSGNTIYF TGCAGCGTTATGACAGGGAGCTCTGGAAACACCATATATTTT
12 TRBJ1-1 NA TRBV15 many CATSRVRAEAFF TGTGCCACCAGCAGAGTACGCGCTGAAGCTTTCTTT
14 TRBJ1-2 TRBD1 TRBV7-3 many CASSLPGTGSGYTF TGTGCCAGCAGCTTACCCGGGACAGGGAGTGGCTACACCTTC
12 TRBJ1-5 NA TRBV6-5 few CASQKPYQPQHF TGTGCCAGCCAAAAACCCTATCAGCCCCAGCATTTT